The 29 T cell receptor beta chains below come from one sample, sequenced in a study of OX40 agonist ivuxolimab in advanced cancers. Measured with immunoSEQ multiplex PCR; TCRdb has only the in-frame clones, and not every one. The data contain thousands of clones, around 79% of them singletons. The starting material was CD4+ or CD8+ T cells sorted from blood, obtained in a trial of the OX40 agonist ivuxolimab. These receptors were collected from an adult with an advanced solid tumor such as melanoma, head and neck, liver or kidney cancer.

The table lists this clone with a count of one. This chain joins TRBV5-8 and TRBJ1-4; D possibly corresponds to TRBD1 (5 bases). Between the trimmed V and J ends, which lost 0 bases and 0 bases, there was a span of 15 bases. The germline V gene encodes CDR1 SGHTS and CDR2 YDEGEE. The CDR3 runs 18 residues. Here the CDR3 reads CASSLAGRLYPTNEKLFF. The CDR3 bases are TGTGCCAGCAGCTTGGCGGGACGGCTATACCCAACTAATGAAAAACTGTTTTTT.

With respect to this clone: At one boundary the junction diverges from the germline segment, which might be a read error. This chain joins TRBV13 and TRBJ2-1, with D uncertain. The CDR3 has 13 residues. Germline lookup yields CDR1 PRHDT and CDR2 FYEKMQ (reference sequence). The CDR3 DNA reads TGTGCCAGCACCTTACGGTCCTACAATGAGCAGTTCTTC. As protein: CASTLRSYNEQFF.

The chain links TRBV25-1 to TRBJ2-7, with 9 bases matching TRBD1. CDR1 is MGHDK, CDR2 SYGVNS, per germline. The CDR3 is 14 residues long. After removal of 4 bases from V and 3 bases from J, the junction contained 4 bases not matched to a gene. The CDR3 coding sequence is TGTGCCAGCAGTGGAGACAGGGGGGACTACGAGCAGTACTTC. Translating it yields CASSGDRGDYEQYF.

The rearrangement uses TRBV11-2 and TRBJ2-1; 7 positions match TRBD2. V dropped 0 bases and J dropped 9; count of bases not matched to a gene: 2. Germline CDR1 reads SGHAT; CDR2 reads FQNNGV. CDR3 size: 13 residues. The CDR3 sequence: CASSLDLAAEQFF. CDR3 coding DNA: TGTGCCAGCAGCTTAGATCTAGCGGCTGAGCAGTTCTTC.

The chain's CDR3 is CASSLDSSLETQYF. The CDR3 DNA is TGCGCCAGCAGCTTAGACTCTTCCCTGGAGACCCAGTACTTC. The chain has TRBV5-1 and TRBJ2-5; D is ambiguous. Germline V gene data show CDR1 as SGHRS and CDR2 as YFSETQ. Trimming stripped 2 bases from V and 5 bases from J, with 13 bases between. CDR3 length: 14 residues. The whole variable domain, remainder taken from reference TRBV5-1 and TRBJ2-5, is KAGVTQTPRYLIKTRGQQVTLSCSPISGHRSVSWYQQTPGQGLQFLFEYFSETQRNKGNFPGRFSGRQFSNSRSEMNVSTLELGDSALYLCASSLDSSLETQYFGPGTRLLVL.

J is TRBJ1-6 and V is TRBV5-1; D remains unclear. CDR3 size: 14 residues. The ends were cut back, 0 bases at V and 9 bases at J, with 10 bases in the middle. Germline CDR1 and CDR2: SGHRS and YFSETQ. As DNA, the CDR3 is TGCGCCAGCAGCTTGGGGCTAATGGGTTCACCCCTCCACTTT. Its translation is CASSLGLMGSPLHF.

The chain recombines TRBV5-6 with TRBJ2-5; perhaps D is TRBD1 or TRBD2 (5 bases each). This CDR3 is 12 amino acids long. The V and J ends lost 3 bases and 14 bases respectively, with 17 bases between them. From germline, CDR1 is SGHDT and CDR2 YYEEEE. CDR3 amino acids: CASSSVVEGNYF. As DNA, the CDR3 is TGTGCCAGCAGCTCCGTCGTCGAGGGGAACTACTTC. Together with reference TRBV5-6 and TRBJ2-5, the CDR3 gives the full variable domain: DAGVTQSPTHLIKTRGQQVTLRCSPKSGHDTVSWYQQALGQGPQFIFQYYEEEERQRGNFPDRFSGHQFPNYSSELNVNALLLGDSALYLCASSSVVEGNYFGPGTRLLVL.

The chain carries TRBV19 and TRBJ1-5; 7 bases map to TRBD1. Germline lookup yields CDR1 LNHDA and CDR2 SQIVND (reference sequence). The J segment lost 11 bases and the V segment lost 6 bases, leaving 16 bases of the junction unmatched. The CDR3 consists of 15 residues. CDR3 region: CASRDTDRDLGSQHF. The DNA for the CDR3 is TGTGCCAGTAGGGATACCGACAGGGACCTAGGGTCCCAGCATTTT.

This sequence joins TRBV28 and TRBJ1-2; the match to TRBD1 covers 7 bases. The V segment lost 4 bases and the J segment 3 bases; nucleotides outside the gene matches: 11. Germline CDR1 and CDR2: MDHEN and SYDVKM. This CDR3 is 16 amino acids long. CDR3 nucleotides: TGTGCCAGCAGTTCCCCGCGAACAGGGGCGGACTATGGCTACACCTTC. This translates into CASSSPRTGADYGYTF.

The V gene is TRBV4-1, the J gene TRBJ2-1; D is tentatively TRBD1 or TRBD2 (6 bases each). Per the germline V gene, CDR1 is MGHRA and CDR2 is YSYEKL. This CDR3 is built from 18 residues. V was trimmed by 1 base and J by 3 bases, leaving 19 bases between them. DNA for the CDR3: TGCGCCAGCAGCCAAGCACCAGGGGACTCGGAACTCTACAATGAGCAGTTCTTC. Translating it yields CASSQAPGDSELYNEQFF.

There are a few counts of this clone. The gene calls are TRBV28 and TRBJ2-5; TRBD1 is a possible D gene (6 bases). Trimming cost V 5 bases and J 2 bases, with 12 bases left between them. From germline, CDR1 is MDHEN and CDR2 SYDVKM. The length of the CDR3 is 14 residues. CDR3 bases: TGTGCCAGCAGTACGGACAGCCTACAAGAGACCCAGTACTTC. Translating it yields CASSTDSLQETQYF. The complete variable domain, with remaining parts taken from reference TRBV28 and TRBJ2-5, reads DVKVTQSSRYLVKRTGEKVFLECVQDMDHENMFWYRQDPGLGLRLIYFSYDVKMKEKGDIPEGYSVSREKKERFSLILESASTNQTSMYLCASSTDSLQETQYFGPGTRLLVL.

The V gene is TRBV27, the J gene TRBJ2-3; D is possibly TRBD1 or TRBD2 (6 bases each). V was shortened by 8 bases and J by 10 bases, with 16 bases between the two germline ends. The CDR3 is 12 amino acids. Germline V gene sequence: CDR1 MNHEY, CDR2 SMNVEV (reference sequence). CDR3 sequence: CASGLTEGAQYF. The CDR3 nucleotides are TGTGCCAGCGGATTGACGGAGGGGGCGCAGTATTTT.

V and J are TRBV27 and TRBJ2-7; TRBD2 matches at 7 bases. The V and J ends lost 5 bases and 1 base, in that order; junction bases with no gene match: 11. From germline, CDR1 is MNHEY and CDR2 SMNVEV (reference sequence). The CDR3 consists of 16 residues. CDR3 amino acids: CASSIHLAANSYEQYF. In nucleotides, the CDR3 is TGTGCCAGCAGTATACATCTAGCGGCCAATTCCTACGAGCAGTACTTC.

This clone was observed once. The V gene is TRBV6-5, the J gene TRBJ1-2; 7 positions agree with TRBD1. V shed 2 bases, J shed 2 bases, and the junction held 2 bases outside the gene matches. CDR1 and CDR2 (germline): MNHEY, SVGAGI. The CDR3 sequence is 14 residues long. The CDR3 sequence: CASSYQTGNYGYTF. In nucleotides, the CDR3 is TGTGCCAGCAGTTACCAGACAGGGAACTATGGCTACACCTTC.

A single count supports this clone. The chain carries TRBV11-2 and TRBJ2-1, with 7 bases fitting TRBD2. CDR3 length: 15 amino acids. Germline V gives CDR1 SGHAT, CDR2 FQNNGV. With V trimmed by 3 bases and J by 4 bases, 6 bases remained unmatched. Written as DNA, the CDR3 is TGTGCCAGCAGCTTGGGTTACGGGGGGTACAATGAGCAGTTCTTC. Residues: CASSLGYGGYNEQFF.

V gene TRBV5-1 combines with J gene TRBJ2-5; TRBD1 matches 7 bases. This CDR3 spans 16 amino acids. The junction had 12 bases not matched to a gene; V was cut back by 5 bases and J by 2 bases. Germline CDR1 reads SGHRS; CDR2 reads YFSETQ. The chain's CDR3 is CASREEPGQLQETQYF. In nucleotides, the CDR3 is TGCGCCAGCAGGGAAGAGCCGGGACAGTTACAAGAGACCCAGTACTTC.

This chain joins TRBV4-2 and TRBJ2-6, with a weak D call TRBD1 (6 bases). The V end was cut by 0 bases, the J end by 3 bases, with 9 bases between. CDR3 length: 16 residues. Germline V gene lookup returns CDR1 LGHNA and CDR2 YNFKEQ. The CDR3 is CASSQDRGYGANVLTF. The DNA of the CDR3 is TGTGCCAGCAGCCAAGATAGGGGGTATGGGGCCAACGTCCTGACTTTC.

The CDR3 coding sequence is TGTGCCAGCAGTTTACGTCTGGGAGCCAAAAACATTCAGTACTTC. It yields the protein CASSLRLGAKNIQYF. This chain joins TRBV28 and TRBJ2-4; D remains unclear. Germline V gene lookup returns CDR1 MDHEN and CDR2 SYDVKM. V was clipped by 2 bases and J by 0 bases, with 8 bases between them. The CDR3 is made up of 15 amino acids.

This chain connects TRBV27 to TRBJ2-7, with 7 bases aligning to TRBD2. Germline V gives CDR1 MNHEY, CDR2 SMNVEV (reference sequence). J gave up 0 bases and V 6 bases, and 11 bases lay outside the gene matches. The CDR3 runs to 16 residues. The CDR3: CASRPSSGPISYEQYF. For the CDR3, the DNA is TGTGCCAGCAGACCCTCTAGCGGCCCGATCTCCTACGAGCAGTACTTC.

J is TRBJ1-3 and V is TRBV30; D uncertain. The V gene's germline CDR1 is GTSNPN and CDR2 SVGIG (reference sequence). Trimming removed 5 bases from V and 4 bases from J, with 12 bases in between. This CDR3 has 13 amino acids. CDR3 in amino acids: CAWSTEAGNTIYF. The CDR3 DNA sequence: TGTGCCTGGTCTACGGAGGCCGGAAACACCATATATTTT.

The chain carries TRBV2 and TRBJ2-5; 10 bases match TRBD2. Germline-derived CDR1 and CDR2 are SNHLY and FYNNEI. V dropped 6 bases and J dropped 7; count of bases not matched to a gene: 17. The CDR3 sequence is 17 residues long. CDR3 in DNA: TGTGCCAGCAGCTTGGGGCTAGCGGGAGCCCCGGTTGGGACCCAGTACTTC. Translated: CASSLGLAGAPVGTQYF. Together with reference TRBV2 and TRBJ2-5, the CDR3 gives the full variable domain: EPEVTQTPSHQVTQMGQEVILRCVPISNHLYFYWYRQILGQKVEFLVSFYNNEISEKSEIFDDQFSVERPDGSNFTLKIRSTKLEDSAMYFCASSLGLAGAPVGTQYFGPGTRLLVL.

V and J are TRBV25-1 and TRBJ2-5, with 8 bases matching TRBD2. J gave up 5 bases and V 7 bases, and 6 bases lay outside the gene matches. Germline lookup yields CDR1 MGHDK and CDR2 SYGVNS. The CDR3 totals 13 residues. The CDR3, as DNA: TGTGCCAGCACCGGGGGGGGAGGGGAGACCCAGTACTTC. This translates into CASTGGGGETQYF.

Only a few counts were recorded for this clone. The rearrangement joins TRBV27 to TRBJ2-2; a possible D gene is TRBD1 (5 bases). CDR1 is MNHEY and CDR2 is SMNVEV in the germline V gene (reference sequence). The CDR3 sequence is 15 residues long. V lost 6 bases, J lost 7 bases, and 18 bases lay in between. The CDR3 DNA is TGTGCCAGCAGCCTTAACTGGGGCGTTGACGGGGAGCTGTTTTTT. It translates to CASSLNWGVDGELFF.

The chain links TRBV7-3 to TRBJ1-1; a weak D match, TRBD1 (5 bases). This CDR3 spans 13 amino acids. Trimming took 4 bases from V and 5 from J, leaving 11 bases between them. The V gene's germline CDR1 is SGHTA and CDR2 FQGTGA. The CDR3 region is CASSSIQGTEAFF. Written as DNA, the CDR3 is TGTGCCAGCAGCTCAATCCAGGGAACTGAAGCTTTCTTT.

V and J are TRBV13 and TRBJ2-7, with 9 bases aligning to TRBD1. The trim removed 3 bases at V and 5 bases at J, leaving 5 bases unmatched. Germline loops: CDR1 PRHDT, CDR2 FYEKMQ (reference sequence). The CDR3 has 14 residues. The CDR3 region is CASSFRQGVHEQYF. The CDR3 coding sequence is TGTGCCAGCAGCTTTCGACAGGGGGTCCACGAGCAGTACTTC.

There are a few counts of this clone. This chain links TRBV10-2 with TRBJ2-2; 8 bases are a match to TRBD1. The germline CDR1 and CDR2 sequences are WSHSY and SAAADI. V shed 8 bases, J shed 6 bases, and the junction held 5 bases outside the gene matches. The CDR3 runs to 13 residues. The CDR3 nucleotides are TGCGCCAGCGCACGGACAGGGCCCGGGGAGCTGTTTTTT. Protein sequence: CASARTGPGELFF.

The chain carries TRBV9 and TRBJ2-1, with unresolved D. Germline loops: CDR1 SGDLS, CDR2 YYNGEE. This CDR3 has 16 amino acids. Trimming left V 4 bases short and J 4 bases short, with 18 bases between. The CDR3 spells CASSPPWGDRYNEQFF. The CDR3 DNA reads as TGTGCCAGCAGCCCACCTTGGGGTGATCGGTACAATGAGCAGTTCTTC.

The rearrangement links TRBV10-3 to TRBJ2-5, with unresolved D. The length of the CDR3 is 13 residues. Germline CDR1 and CDR2: ENHRY and SYGVKD. The V and J ends lost 0 bases and 4 bases respectively, with 6 bases between them. DNA for the CDR3: TGTGCCATCAGTGAGTCCCGCGCAGAGACCCAGTACTTC. This gives the protein CAISESRAETQYF.

The rearrangement joins TRBV7-9 to TRBJ2-7, with 7 bases lining up with TRBD2. J was trimmed by 7 bases and V by 5 bases; bases with no gene match: 11. The CDR3 sequence is 14 residues long. Germline V gene lookup returns CDR1 SEHNR and CDR2 FQNEAQ (reference sequence). CDR3 amino acids: CASSPSGLGEEQYF. The CDR3 coding sequence is TGTGCCAGCAGCCCTAGCGGATTAGGGGAGGAGCAGTACTTC.